Listed here are 25 T cell receptor beta chains from one sample, sequenced in a study of T-cell reconstitution after alpha-beta-depleted transplantation in children. The TCRbeta library incorporated unique molecular identifiers. TCRdb passed the PCR reads through MiXCR, listing each CDR3 protein once. The data show hundreds of thousands of distinct CDR3 sequences, 15% to 20% seen once. The sample in question was PBMCs, mostly from graft donor cells, obtained 360 days after TCRalphabeta/CD19-depleted stem cell transplant. These receptors were collected from a male patient between 2 and 15 years old who had a stem cell transplant for acute lymphoblastic leukemia, so the T cells may come from the graft donor.

Turning to this clonotype: A single base separates this from a much larger clone, so it may be a read error. The V and J genes are TRBV13 and TRBJ2-7; no definite D call. The CDR3 has 13 residues. The germline CDR1 and CDR2 sequences are PRHDT and FYEKMQ (reference sequence). The CDR3 DNA sequence: TGTGCCAGCAGCTTAGGTAGAGCTTACGAGCAGTGCTTC. Translating it yields CASSLGRAYEQCF.

This clonotype was counted many times. For the CDR3, the DNA is TGCAGTGTTAAAGCGGGAGGGCCCGGGGATACGCAGTATTTT. As protein: CSVKAGGPGDTQYF. This rearrangement joins TRBV20-1 to TRBJ2-3; the match to TRBD2 covers 10 bases. This CDR3 is built from 14 residues. Germline V CDR1 and CDR2: DFQATT, SNEGSKA (reference sequence). After removal of 7 bases from V and 6 bases from J, the junction contained 10 bases not matched to a gene.

This clonotype was recorded at least ten times. The chain's CDR3 is CASSQGAALGETQYF. CDR3 nucleotides: TGTGCCAGCAGCCAAGGCGCGGCCTTAGGGGAGACCCAGTACTTC. V usage is TRBV3-1 and J usage is TRBJ2-5; D remains unclear. The length of the CDR3 is 15 residues. V was cut by 1 base and J by 5 bases, with 14 bases left in between. Germline V gene lookup returns CDR1 LGHDT and CDR2 YNNKEL (reference sequence).

This clonotype was counted ten times or more. The chain uses TRBV12-3 or TRBV12-4 and TRBJ2-1, with TRBD1 matching 9 bases. The CDR3 extends over 14 amino acids. The J segment lost 8 bases and the V segment lost 5 bases, leaving 7 bases of the junction unmatched. The CDR3 nucleotides read TGTGCCAGCAGTCCGGGACAGGGATGGGATGAGCAGTTCTTC. Its protein is CASSPGQGWDEQFF.

The chain recombines TRBV4-1 with TRBJ2-7; D is unclear. Trimming took 1 base from V and 6 from J, leaving 10 bases between them. The CDR3 totals 13 residues. Per the germline V gene, CDR1 is MGHRA and CDR2 is YSYEKL. In DNA form, the CDR3 reads TGCGCCAGCAGCCAAGTCTTCCCCCCCGAGCAGTACTTC. Encoded protein: CASSQVFPPEQYF.

The V gene is TRBV20-1, the J gene TRBJ1-5; tentative D call: TRBD1 (5 bases). V was cut by 5 bases and J by 6 bases, with 14 bases left in between. Germline lookup yields CDR1 DFQATT and CDR2 SNEGSKA (reference sequence). This CDR3 has 13 residues. CDR3 nucleotides: TGCAGTGCTGTTTCGGGGGTACGTCAGCCCCAGCATTTT. It yields the protein CSAVSGVRQPQHF.

This clonotype was counted at least ten times. The chain carries TRBV29-1 and TRBJ2-7; D is perhaps TRBD2 (6 bases). The germline gives CDR1 SQVTM, CDR2 ANQGSEA. V lost 6 bases and J lost 2, with 17 bases in between. This CDR3 is built from 14 residues. The DNA of the CDR3 is TGCAGCGTGTCCCTGACTAGGTCCCCCTACGAGCAGTACTTC. It encodes CSVSLTRSPYEQYF.

This clonotype has at least ten counts. The V call is TRBV28, the J call TRBJ1-5; D is ambiguous. CDR3 length equals 15 residues. V lost 1 base, J lost 1 base, and 8 bases lay in between. Germline-derived CDR1 and CDR2 are MDHEN and SYDVKM. CDR3 amino acids: CASSLSSGSNQPQHF. In DNA, the CDR3 is TGTGCCAGCAGTTTATCATCGGGGAGCAATCAGCCCCAGCATTTT.

V gene TRBV27 combines with J gene TRBJ2-7; the match to TRBD2 covers 9 bases. Germline loops: CDR1 MNHEY, CDR2 SMNVEV (reference sequence). The CDR3 consists of 14 residues. The junction had 8 bases not matched to a gene; V was cut back by 5 bases and J by 6 bases. DNA for the CDR3: TGTGCCAGCAGTCCGTATAGCGGGAGCTCCGAGCAGTACTTC. Amino acids: CASSPYSGSSEQYF.

V is TRBV29-1 and J is TRBJ2-1; 16 positions match TRBD2. Germline V gene lookup returns CDR1 SQVTM and CDR2 ANQGSEA. The CDR3 covers 22 residues. The V gene end was trimmed by 0 bases and the J gene end by 8 bases; junction bases not matched to a gene: 22. The CDR3, as DNA: TGCAGCGTTGAAGAGGGCCCGGGCGGGACTAGCGGGAGGGCCGGTCACAATGATGAGCAGTTCTTC. This codes for CSVEEGPGGTSGRAGHNDEQFF.

This clonotype was seen a few times. The chain recombines TRBV2 with TRBJ2-7, with D perhaps TRBD2 (5 bases). CDR3 length: 15 residues. Germline lookup yields CDR1 SNHLY and CDR2 FYNNEI. The V end lost 1 base, the J end lost 2 bases, and 12 bases lay between the germline ends. The DNA of the CDR3 is TGTGCCAGCAGTGAAGGTCGAAGAGGGACCTACGAGCAGTACTTC. Its translation: CASSEGRRGTYEQYF.

Only a few counts were recorded for this clonotype. This chain connects TRBV7-8 to TRBJ1-1, with a weak D call TRBD1 (5 bases). V was pared by 8 bases and J by 0 bases, with 10 bases between. The CDR3 covers 13 residues. Germline assignment: CDR1 SGHVS and CDR2 FQNEAQ. CDR3 residues: CASDGGMNTEAFF. CDR3 sequence (DNA): TGTGCCAGCGATGGGGGTATGAACACTGAAGCTTTCTTT. The variable domain in full, completed from reference TRBV7-8 and TRBJ1-1, reads GAGVSQSPRYKVAKRGQDVALRCDPISGHVSLFWYQQALGQGPEFLTYFQNEAQLDKSGLPSDRFFAERPEGSVSTLKIQRTQQEDSAVYLCASDGGMNTEAFFGQGTRLTVV.

J is TRBJ2-7 and V is TRBV4-3; D is uncertain. The length of the CDR3 is 15 residues. V shed 2 bases and J shed 1 base, with 12 bases lying between them. The germline gives CDR1 LGHNA, CDR2 YSLEER. In DNA form, the CDR3 reads TGCGCCAGCAGCCAATGGGGATCGGCTTCCTACGAGCAGTACTTC. Protein sequence: CASSQWGSASYEQYF.

The V and J genes are TRBV5-1 and TRBJ2-3; D is ambiguous. V was clipped by 0 bases and J by 1 base, with 12 bases between them. The V gene's germline CDR1 is SGHRS and CDR2 YFSETQ. The CDR3 runs to 16 residues. The CDR3: CASSLAGRLGTDTQYF. CDR3 DNA sequence: TGCGCCAGCAGCTTGGCCGGTAGGCTAGGCACAGATACGCAGTATTTT. The full variable domain, with the rest looked up from reference TRBV5-1 and TRBJ2-3, is KAGVTQTPRYLIKTRGQQVTLSCSPISGHRSVSWYQQTPGQGLQFLFEYFSETQRNKGNFPGRFSGRQFSNSRSEMNVSTLELGDSALYLCASSLAGRLGTDTQYFGPGTRLTVL.

This clonotype has only a few counts. The rearrangement links TRBV3-1 to TRBJ1-5; D unresolved. The germline V gene encodes CDR1 LGHDT and CDR2 YNNKEL (reference sequence). The CDR3 totals 19 residues. With 1 base removed from V and 0 bases from J, the gap between germline ends came to 19 bases. The CDR3 DNA follows: TGTGCCAGCAGCCAAGCGTCGGCTTCACGAGAGTATAGCAATCAGCCCCAGCATTTT. Residues: CASSQASASREYSNQPQHF.

CDR3 DNA sequence: TGTGCCAGCACCAAGTCGGGGCTTCGAGAAGAGACCCAGTACTTC. Its protein product is CASTKSGLREETQYF. The chain has TRBV2 and TRBJ2-5; the D call may be TRBD1 or TRBD2 (5 bases each). CDR1 and CDR2 (germline): SNHLY, FYNNEI. The CDR3 has 15 residues. The germline V and J ends were trimmed by 7 bases and 3 bases, with 18 bases remaining between them.

This clonotype has just a few counts. V and J are TRBV29-1 and TRBJ2-3, with TRBD1 matching 7 bases. CDR3 length: 16 amino acids. V was pared by 2 bases and J by 2 bases, with 10 bases of the junction left unmatched. Germline CDR1 SQVTM, CDR2 ANQGSEA. Here the CDR3 DNA reads TGCAGCGTTGAAAGGTACAGACAGGGTCACACAGATACGCAGTATTTT. Its translation: CSVERYRQGHTDTQYF.

The chain uses TRBV3-1 and TRBJ2-7; 11 positions match TRBD2. The V gene's germline CDR1 is LGHDT and CDR2 YNNKEL (reference sequence). This CDR3 spans 16 amino acids. J lost 1 base, V lost 4 bases, and 6 bases had no gene match. For the CDR3, the DNA is TGTGCCAGCAGCCCACTGACTAGCGGGAAATCCTACGAGCAGTACTTC. Its protein is CASSPLTSGKSYEQYF.

This clonotype was counted at least ten times. The chain is built from TRBV2 and TRBJ2-3; TRBD2 might be the D (6 bases). The germline CDR1 and CDR2 sequences are SNHLY and FYNNEI. The length of the CDR3 is 13 residues. Trimming stripped 5 bases from V and 4 bases from J, with 10 bases between. In DNA form, the CDR3 reads TGTGCCAGCAGTCGGGAGAATGCAGATACGCAGTATTTT. Translated: CASSRENADTQYF.

The genes are TRBV6-2 or TRBV6-3 and TRBJ1-5; perhaps TRBD1 as D (6 bases). This CDR3 contains 15 residues. Trimming took off 4 bases at V and 2 bases at J, with 12 bases between the two ends. Per the germline V gene, CDR1 is MNHEY and CDR2 is SVGEGT. The CDR3 nucleotides read TGTGCCAGCAGTTTCGGGGGGGCCGGCAATCAGCCCCAGCATTTT. Amino acid sequence: CASSFGGAGNQPQHF.

This clonotype was detected many times. The chain joins TRBV29-1 to TRBJ1-2; weak D call: TRBD1 (5 bases). V lost 7 bases and J lost 4, with 13 bases in between. Germline V gene data show CDR1 as SQVTM and CDR2 as ANQGSEA. The CDR3 consists of 12 residues. As DNA, the CDR3 is TGCAGCGAGTCAGGGTCGGGCTATGGCTACACCTTC. This translates into CSESGSGYGYTF.

In this sample, this clonotype turned up a few times. The rearrangement joins TRBV28 to TRBJ1-1; D call uncertain. The germline V and J ends were trimmed by 5 bases and 4 bases, with 11 bases remaining between them. The CDR3 has 13 amino acids. The V gene's germline CDR1 is MDHEN and CDR2 SYDVKM. The CDR3 DNA is TGTGCCAGCAGTGGAGGGTTGGGCACTGAAGCTTTCTTT. Its translation: CASSGGLGTEAFF.

The chain carries TRBV20-1 and TRBJ2-7; 12 bases line up with TRBD2. The junction had 9 bases not matched to a gene; V was cut back by 3 bases and J by 3 bases. The germline gives CDR1 DFQATT, CDR2 SNEGSKA (reference sequence). CDR3 length: 16 amino acids. The CDR3 protein is CSARSSGRAGFYEQYF. The DNA for the CDR3 is TGCAGTGCTAGGTCTAGCGGGAGGGCCGGGTTCTACGAGCAGTACTTC.

The rearrangement links TRBV20-1 to TRBJ2-3, with 12 bases identical to TRBD2. This CDR3 is 15 amino acids long. Germline CDR1 is DFQATT and CDR2 is SNEGSKA (reference sequence). Trimming cost V 6 bases and J 4 bases; bases outside gene matches: 8. The CDR3 nucleotides are TGCAGTGCCCCCGGACTAGCGGGACGGGCAGATACGCAGTATTTT. This sequence encodes CSAPGLAGRADTQYF.

J is TRBJ1-1 and V is TRBV18; TRBD1 matches 9 bases. V trimming: 3 bases; J trimming: 11 bases; junction bases outside the gene matches: 16. Germline CDR1 reads KGHSH; CDR2 reads LQKENI. The CDR3 runs to 16 residues. The DNA for the CDR3 is TGTGCCAGCTCACCCCGGACGGACAGGGGAACCGAAGTGGCTTTCTTT. Its protein is CASSPRTDRGTEVAFF.